These 23 T cell receptor beta chains share one sample of origin, sequenced in a study of blood T cell repertoires in COVID-19. Method: immunoSEQ multiplex PCR; TCRdb's copy keeps in-frame clones and lacks some. The sample lists about 89,000 clones; about nine tenths were seen once. The sequenced sample was peripheral blood. The source is a man aged 55 to 69 with acute or convalescent COVID-19.

The rearrangement joins TRBV5-4 to TRBJ1-1; 8 bases map to TRBD1. Trimming took 9 bases from V and 0 from J; bases not matched to a gene: 4. The CDR3 has 13 residues. The germline gives CDR1 SGHNT, CDR2 YYREEE (reference sequence). The CDR3 protein is CAKTGVLNTEAFF. CDR3 DNA sequence: TGTGCCAAGACAGGGGTCTTGAACACTGAAGCTTTCTTT.

The CDR3 loop is CASRPTTGETQYF. DNA for the CDR3: TGTGCCAGCAGGCCGACGACAGGGGAGACCCAGTACTTC. This chain links TRBV5-4 with TRBJ2-5; TRBD1 aligns across 7 bases. Germline CDR1 and CDR2: SGHNT and YYREEE (reference sequence). CDR3 size: 13 residues. The J segment lost 5 bases and the V segment lost 5 bases, leaving 6 bases of the junction unmatched.

The chain employs TRBV6-6 and TRBJ1-3; 7 bases agree with TRBD1. The CDR3 extends over 15 amino acids. The V segment lost 7 bases and the J segment 0 bases; nucleotides outside the gene matches: 6. Germline V gene sequence: CDR1 MNHNY, CDR2 SVGAGI (reference sequence). CDR3: CASTQGGNSGNTIYF. The CDR3 region has the DNA TGTGCCAGCACCCAAGGGGGCAACTCTGGAAACACCATATATTTT.

This CDR3 reads CASSSMTGATGELFF. The CDR3 nucleotides read TGTGCCAGCAGCTCAATGACAGGGGCCACCGGGGAGCTGTTTTTT. V is TRBV7-2 and J is TRBJ2-2; 8 nucleotides align to TRBD1. The CDR3 spans 15 residues. Trimming took 4 bases from V and 4 from J; bases not matched to a gene: 5. Germline V CDR1 and CDR2: SGHTA, FQGNSA.

V is TRBV18 and J is TRBJ2-1; TRBD2 matches 11 bases. Per germline, CDR1 KGHSH and CDR2 LQKENI. V gave up 3 bases and J gave up 9 bases; unmatched junction bases: 4. This CDR3 is 14 amino acids long. CDR3: CASSPLGTSGEQFF. The CDR3 nucleotides read TGTGCCAGCTCACCCCTCGGGACTAGCGGTGAGCAGTTCTTC.

This clone turned up a few times. This rearrangement joins TRBV4-2 to TRBJ1-2; D not certain. Germline CDR1 is LGHNA and CDR2 is YNFKEQ. The CDR3 loop spans 13 amino acids. V gave up 1 base and J gave up 5 bases, with 8 bases separating them. The CDR3 reads CASSQVEAYGYTF. CDR3 DNA: TGTGCCAGCAGCCAAGTAGAGGCGTATGGCTACACCTTC.

This rearrangement joins TRBV5-6 to TRBJ2-3; tentatively, D is TRBD2 (6 bases). Trimming removed 0 bases from V and 6 bases from J, with 17 bases in between. This CDR3 contains 16 residues. The V gene's germline CDR1 is SGHDT and CDR2 YYEEEE. CDR3 loop: CASSLGVAALRDTQYF. CDR3 DNA sequence: TGTGCCAGCAGCTTGGGGGTAGCGGCCCTGCGGGATACGCAGTATTTT.

The J gene is TRBJ2-1, the V gene TRBV6-2 or TRBV6-3, with 7 bases lining up with TRBD1. This CDR3 region has 14 residues. V lost 4 bases to trimming and J lost 6 bases; unmatched junction nucleotides: 6. Germline values: CDR1 MNHEY, CDR2 SVGEGT. CDR3 protein: CASSSRDSFNEQFF. CDR3 DNA: TGTGCCAGCAGTTCCCGGGACAGTTTCAATGAGCAGTTCTTC.

In its sample, this clone was seen once. The V call is TRBV9, the J call TRBJ2-3, with 8 nucleotides matching TRBD2. Trimming removed 0 bases from V and 5 bases from J; junction bases left unmatched: 11. The length of the CDR3 is 17 residues. Germline CDR1 reads SGDLS; CDR2 reads YYNGEE. In DNA, the CDR3 is TGTGCCAGCAGCGTAGATCCAGCGGGGGCCATGGGAGATACGCAGTATTTT. It encodes CASSVDPAGAMGDTQYF.

The count of this clone is one. This chain uses TRBV10-3 with TRBJ2-1, with a tentative D call TRBD1 (6 bases). The germline V gene encodes CDR1 ENHRY and CDR2 SYGVKD. The CDR3 totals 14 residues. Trimming left V 5 bases short and J 2 bases short, with 10 bases between. CDR3 amino acids: CAISTGTTYNEQFF. The CDR3 nucleotides read TGTGCCATCAGTACCGGGACAACCTACAATGAGCAGTTCTTC.

V gene TRBV12-5 combines with J gene TRBJ2-7, with D unresolved. From germline, CDR1 is LGHNT and CDR2 FRNRAP. CDR3 size: 12 residues. The V end was cut by 5 bases, the J end by 8 bases, with 13 bases between. The CDR3 here is CASGVGSKQQYF. CDR3 coding DNA: TGTGCTAGTGGTGTCGGTAGTAAACAGCAGTACTTC.

J is TRBJ2-2 and V is TRBV6-5; TRBD1 matches 8 bases. The V segment lost 0 bases and the J segment 4 bases; nucleotides outside the gene matches: 4. The CDR3 runs to 16 residues. Germline CDR1 and CDR2: MNHEY and SVGAGI. The CDR3 coding sequence is TGTGCCAGCAGTTACTCGGGGACAGGAGTCACCGGGGAGCTGTTTTTT. It translates to CASSYSGTGVTGELFF.

CDR3 bases: TGTGCCAGCAGCGCCCAGACGGAGGGCGAGCAGTACTTC. As protein: CASSAQTEGEQYF. The chain combines TRBV9 with TRBJ2-7; D possibly corresponds to TRBD2 (6 bases). The CDR3 loop spans 13 amino acids. CDR1 is SGDLS, CDR2 YYNGEE, per germline. Trimming pared 3 bases from V and 6 bases from J, leaving 13 bases between.

This chain uses TRBV21-1 with TRBJ2-4; the table's D call TRBD1 went unverified against the DNA. TRBV21-1 is described as a pseudogene. This CDR3 is 21 amino acids long. CDR3 amino acids: CASSKTAKGPTPELAKNIQYF. CDR3 DNA sequence: TGTGCCAGCAGCAAAACCGCTAAGGGGCCTACACCCGAACTAGCCAAAAACATTCAGTACTTC.

This rearrangement joins TRBV30 to TRBJ1-4; 9 bases agree with TRBD1. V trimming: 0 bases; J trimming: 5 bases; junction bases outside the gene matches: 7. Germline loops: CDR1 GTSNPN, CDR2 SVGIG (reference sequence). The CDR3 totals 16 residues. CDR3 sequence (DNA): TGTGCCTGGAGTGTAAGACTGGACAGGGGCAATGAAAAACTGTTTTTT. Translated: CAWSVRLDRGNEKLFF.

The chain couples TRBV27 to TRBJ1-6, with 7 bases aligning to TRBD1. This CDR3 contains 19 residues. The J segment lost 3 bases and the V segment lost 2 bases, leaving 13 bases of the junction unmatched. CDR1 and CDR2 from the germline V gene are MNHEY and SMNVEV (reference sequence). The CDR3: CASSLGGSGGLLYNSPLHF. The DNA of the CDR3 is TGTGCCAGCAGTTTAGGAGGTTCAGGGGGATTACTCTATAATTCACCCCTCCACTTT.

This rearrangement joins TRBV2 to TRBJ2-1; 12 bases are a match to TRBD2. The CDR3 consists of 15 residues. V trimming: 5 bases; J trimming: 8 bases; junction bases outside the gene matches: 7. Germline V lookup: CDR1 SNHLY, CDR2 FYNNEI. The CDR3 is CASSRLAGVRYEQFF. The CDR3 DNA reads TGTGCCAGCAGTAGACTAGCGGGAGTCCGCTATGAGCAGTTCTTC.

J is TRBJ2-5 and V is TRBV15; D might be TRBD2 (6 bases). Trimming removed 0 bases from V and 5 bases from J, with 13 bases in between. The germline CDR1 and CDR2 sequences are LNHNV and YYDKDF (reference sequence). The CDR3 consists of 15 residues. The CDR3 sequence is CATSRDSGSDETQYF. Here the CDR3 DNA reads TGTGCCACCAGCAGAGATAGCGGTAGCGACGAGACCCAGTACTTC.

The rearrangement uses TRBV7-9 and TRBJ1-2, with TRBD1 matching over 7 bases. Per germline, CDR1 SEHNR and CDR2 FQNEAQ (reference sequence). This CDR3 has 16 amino acids. V shed 4 bases, J shed 1 base, and the junction held 9 bases outside the gene matches. Written as DNA, the CDR3 is TGTGCCAGCAGCTCAACCGGGACAGCCAATAACTATGGCTACACCTTC. The encoded protein is CASSSTGTANNYGYTF.

The chain is built from TRBV6-1 and TRBJ1-6; no definite D call. The germline CDR1 and CDR2 sequences are MNHNS and SASEGT. There are 12 residues in the CDR3. Trimming removed 3 bases from V and 7 bases from J, with 4 bases in between. This CDR3 is CASSDLNSPLHF. CDR3 sequence (DNA): TGTGCCAGCAGTGACCTAAATTCACCCCTCCACTTT.

The chain links TRBV7-8 to TRBJ2-7, with 10 bases identical to TRBD1. J was trimmed by 6 bases and V by 4 bases; bases with no gene match: 6. From germline, CDR1 is SGHVS and CDR2 FQNEAQ. The CDR3 consists of 14 residues. CDR3: CASSSGTGVAEQYF. CDR3 nucleotides: TGTGCCAGCAGCTCCGGGACAGGGGTCGCCGAGCAGTACTTC. Complete variable domain (other parts from reference TRBV7-8 and TRBJ2-7): GAGVSQSPRYKVAKRGQDVALRCDPISGHVSLFWYQQALGQGPEFLTYFQNEAQLDKSGLPSDRFFAERPEGSVSTLKIQRTQQEDSAVYLCASSSGTGVAEQYFGPGTRLTVT.

This chain connects TRBV5-1 to TRBJ2-1, with a tentative D call TRBD2 (6 bases). Germline V gene data show CDR1 as SGHRS and CDR2 as YFSETQ. Trimming stripped 2 bases from V and 2 bases from J, with 8 bases between. The CDR3 is 14 residues long. CDR3 amino acids: CASSFSSAYNEQFF. As DNA, the CDR3 is TGCGCCAGCAGCTTCTCTAGCGCCTACAATGAGCAGTTCTTC.

The gene calls are TRBV10-1 and TRBJ1-2, with unresolved D. V lost 0 bases and J lost 3, with 5 bases in between. The CDR3 length is 13 residues. CDR1 is WNHNN and CDR2 is SYGVQD in the germline V gene (reference sequence). CDR3 in amino acids: CASSESADYGYTF. CDR3 DNA sequence: TGCGCCAGCAGTGAGTCGGCAGACTATGGCTACACCTTC.